This TCR beta chain appears in the sequencing data of a study of cytomegalovirus exposure and HLA in healthy donors. Vbeta (60) and Jbeta (13) primers were used in the PCR. Clones were read by immunoSEQ multiplex PCR, and TCRdb kept only the in-frame ones, dropping some. The sample comprises about 160,000 clones, about 79% of which are singletons, and over 0.95% rests with the top ten. The sequence was collected from a woman aged 50 to 60 in good health and CMV-seropositive. What was sequenced was PBMCs.

The CDR3 DNA sequence: TGTGCCAGTGGCCGGGAGGGTGGCTACACCTTC. Protein: CASGREGGYTF. This chain joins TRBV19 and TRBJ1-2; D uncertain. The germline gives CDR1 LNHDA, CDR2 SQIVND (reference sequence). The CDR3 is 11 residues long. Trimming stripped 8 bases from V and 7 bases from J, with 11 bases between.